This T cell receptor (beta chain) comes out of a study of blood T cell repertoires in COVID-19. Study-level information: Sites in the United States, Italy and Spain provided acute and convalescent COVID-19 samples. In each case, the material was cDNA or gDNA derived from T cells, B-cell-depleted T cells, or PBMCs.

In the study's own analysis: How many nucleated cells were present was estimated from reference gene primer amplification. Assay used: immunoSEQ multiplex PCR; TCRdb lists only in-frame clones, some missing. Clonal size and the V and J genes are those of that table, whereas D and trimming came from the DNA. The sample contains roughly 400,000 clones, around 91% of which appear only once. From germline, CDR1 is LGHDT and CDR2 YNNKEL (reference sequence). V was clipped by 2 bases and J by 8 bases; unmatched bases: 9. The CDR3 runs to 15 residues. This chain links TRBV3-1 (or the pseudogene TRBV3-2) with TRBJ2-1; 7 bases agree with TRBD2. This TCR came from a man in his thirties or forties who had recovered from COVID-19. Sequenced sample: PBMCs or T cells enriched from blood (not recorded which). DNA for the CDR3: TGTGCCAGCAGCCAACAGGCGGGAGCTTTCGATGAGCAGTTCTTC. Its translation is CASSQQAGAFDEQFF.